The present entry profiles one T cell receptor (beta chain) with its context. The antigen it binds to is not known. No qualities accompany the bases; no much larger clone lies one base away. This specimen belongs to a study of cytomegalovirus exposure and HLA in healthy donors listed by TCRdb under 2017. Describing the broader study: An earlier analysis of approximately 640 of the donors reported 276 Gb of sequence data and more than 90 million unique TCR beta sequences from 150 million to 200 million T cells. Every repertoire in the discovery cohort had been generated on one and the same sequencing platform. To study patterns of TCR occurrence, a later analysis re-analyzed previously published TCR beta repertoires from 700 or so donors and added high-resolution HLA genotyping. On average, 235,054 unique TCR beta nucleotide sequences were sequenced per donor among a few hundred genotyped donors of the cohort, with 15% to 20% of those sequences being non-productive. Class I and class II HLA loci were covered by the typing at four-digit resolution. Genome-wide SNP genotypes for about three fifths of the roughly 700 donors were used in a later genetic analysis, which treated that subset as a discovery cohort. In the later analysis, no new phenotypic data were used to find candidate immune exposures; instead, reliance was placed on TCR beta sequences and their occurrence across donors. About five DR-DQ haplotypes were treated as single units for association and clustering because of strong linkage in the cohort. Besides the first cohort of 666 subjects, a separate validation cohort made up of over 100 different subjects was used. Typing coverage differed by locus: A, B, C, DRB1 and DQB1 were typed in about 629-640 donors, DQA1 in 522, DPA1 in approximately 600, and DPB1 in roughly 470. The study aimed to test whether cataloging public T cell receptors could reveal signatures of past pathogen exposure. Donor age, sex, ethnicity and CMV serostatus were compiled together with the repertoire data. The study combined high-throughput TCR immunosequencing, statistical association of individual TCRs with disease status, and machine learning to predict cytomegalovirus infection status. Approximately 300 gigabases of sequencing data and around 80 million unique TCR sequences made up an early release that covered roughly 670 HLA-typed donors. An earlier analysis of several hundred of the donors used high-throughput TCR beta sequencing to judge whether each TCR beta V gene segment behaved as functional or pseudogenic. The T cell repertoires of 666 subjects were profiled by immunosequencing and related to cytomegalovirus serostatus. Of the 300 to 400 genotyped donors, approximately 80% fell in the genetic ancestry cluster associated with self-reported Caucasian donors.

Study-level results and caveats: In a later analysis, the rate of TCR association differed among HLA loci, with DRB1 alleles having the most associated TCRs and HLA-C alleles having the fewest. At a false discovery rate of 0.05, a later analysis linked around 17,000 TCR beta sequences to specific HLA alleles. In a later genetic analysis, fewer N-insertions in productive TCRs were reported among donors in an Asian-associated ancestry cluster than the roughly 710-donor mean. In a later analysis, HLA-associated TCR beta chains were found to be more clonally expanded and to have lower generation probabilities than equally common non-associated chains. Assigning TCR associations to individual alleles was difficult when HLA alleles, especially DR and DQ, strongly co-occurred. Some IMGT-functional V segments, including TRBV6-2 and TRBV6-3, could not be told apart with the 87-base-pair reads, so those segments were excluded. A few of the identified cytomegalovirus-associated TCR beta chains were confirmed in vitro to be specific for cytomegalovirus antigens. Roughly uniform sequencing depth across donors was assumed in presence/absence analyses, although this assumption may not hold. According to a later analysis, parvovirus B19, influenza, CMV and Epstein-Barr virus appeared linked to several top co-occurrence clusters. In an earlier analysis of 587 of the donors, most TCR beta V segments appeared in productive rearrangements about 87% or about 30% of the time, broadly matching IMGT annotations. The authors suggested that the approach could potentially be generalized to other disease states and immunological phenotypes. The only immune exposure information available for the cohort was CMV serostatus. A further reported finding was that TCR beta sequences accurately predicted the HLA-A and HLA-B alleles for most subjects in the first cohort. Roughly 17 rarely observed V segments, including chromosome 9 orphons, were excluded from the earlier analysis of about 600 of the donors because counts were too low. Cytomegalovirus status was reported to be diagnosed by the classifier with high specificity and sensitivity in both the original and validation cohorts. A group of highly shared sequence variants was considered likely to be a technical artifact of the sequencing pipeline. A later genetic analysis associated a missense DCLRE1C variant with V-gene and J-gene trimming of TCR beta chains, and an independent cohort replicated the association. In this cohort, only TCR beta chains were sequenced, and detectable features were limited by the absence of alpha or paired-chain data. Most TCR sequences were seen in very few donors, while some public TCRs were found in many individuals. The study listed 164 TCR beta chains as associated with cytomegalovirus. Because HLA typing was missing for some donors at each locus, association tests included only the typed subset. In a later analysis, most CMV-associated TCR beta chains were found to appear HLA-restricted, with HLA associations seemingly driven largely by CMV exposure. Linkage disequilibrium might explain the correlated functional status among segregating V segments, but an unknown experimental factor could not be ruled out.

Germline trimming: 6 bases from V, 3 bases from J; junction bases outside gene matches: 7. Based on the germline V gene, the CDR1 and CDR2 sequences are KGHSH and LQKENI. CDR3 length: 16 amino acids, cysteine to phenylalanine. The entry retains the CDR3 DNA only, 48 bases that are in frame from base 1. The cohort was made up of 666 healthy bone marrow donors. At the time of sampling, all cohort members were nominally healthy, though unrecorded immune exposures were likely present. The donor tested CMV seropositive, placing the donor among the 310 or so seropositive members of the cohort. Every donor gave a peripheral blood sample, and the peripheral blood mononuclear cells from that sample were used for TCR beta sequencing. The Qiagen DNeasy Blood Extraction Kit was used to extract genomic DNA from the blood cell samples. The library relied on the immunoSEQ multiplex PCR assay. For the multiplex PCR, a mixture combining 60 forward primers for TCR Vbeta segments and 13 reverse primers for TCR Jbeta segments was used. The CDR3 region of rearranged TCR beta genes was amplified from genomic DNA by a multiplex PCR assay. The Illumina HiSeq System was used to sequence the amplified TCR beta libraries as 87-base-pair reads. For the original study's pipeline: A later analysis tallied 70 million to 100 million unique TCR beta chains across the approximately 670 repertoires, and around 12 million of those chains were shared by two or more donors. To remove PCR and sequencing errors, raw reads were error-corrected and collapsed into unique sequences using a nearest-neighbor algorithm that merged closely related sequences. Alignment of CDR3 sequences to IMGT reference sequences was used to assign V, D and J gene segments. For a sequence to be retained, a match of at least six nucleotides was required to both a V gene segment and a J gene segment. A rearrangement counted as productive if the CDR3 had no stop codons and remained in frame with V and J, and every other rearrangement counted as non-productive. CDR3 was defined by IMGT convention, running from the second conserved V-encoded cysteine to the conserved J-encoded phenylalanine. The earlier analysis of around 640 of the donors excluded sequences that lacked an unambiguous match to a single V gene segment. In an earlier analysis of a few hundred of the donors, V segments were called functional above 56.7% productive rearrangements and were called segregating when the between-donor standard deviation exceeded 5%. To diagnose cytomegalovirus status from the catalog of TCR beta chain sequences, a statistical classification framework was built. In a later analysis, V and J genes were assigned by comparing TCR nucleotide sequences against IMGT/GENE-DB human TR gene sequences. In a later analysis, CDR3 sequences and most-parsimonious VDJ recombination scenarios were assigned using the TCRdist pipeline. In a later analysis, each TCR beta chain was defined by its CDR3 amino acid sequence together with its V-gene family, and reads lacking a unique V-gene family were excluded. As a way to deal with suspected cross-contamination and a sequencing artifact, a later analysis dropped 592 nucleotide sequences that were highly shared and had low generation probability. In a later analysis, a clonal expansion index was calculated for each public chain from normalized within-repertoire ranks of inferred template counts. In a later analysis, generation probabilities were computed with a VDJ recombination model fitted to out-of-frame rearrangements, and the resulting probabilities were checked against IGoR. A later analysis scored TCR-TCR, TCR-HLA and TCR-CMV co-occurrence with hypergeometric tests, applying a repertoire-size bias correction to TCR pairs. A later analysis estimated false discovery rates by permuting HLA or CMV assignments 20 times. A later analysis grouped co-occurring TCRs with DBSCAN, adding TCRdist sequence similarity when clustering within HLA-allele-positive subsets. Repertoires with fewer than 30,000 or more than 120,000 public chains, plus five repertoires with anomalous nucleotide sharing, were excluded from co-occurrence clustering. What TCRdb holds here is the immuneACCESS table cut down to in-frame rearrangements. Part of the clones is not present; checked against another copy, under half of the missing clones reflect an unresolved V gene, and the others are unexplained. That table supplies the V and J calls and clone size; D and trimming were determined from the DNA. Counted in this sample were about 98,000 clones; approximately 83% of them appeared once. The ten largest clonotypes hold under 4.5% of the sample.

The clonotype comes from a female donor in good health and CMV-seropositive. Sequencing was carried out using PBMCs. In this chain, TRBV18 is recombined with TRBJ2-2; 10 central bases correspond to TRBD1. The CDR3 protein: CASSLRQGAYTGELFF. The base sequence is TGTGCCAGCTCCCTCCGACAGGGGGCGTACACCGGGGAGCTGTTTTTT. With all but the CDR3 taken from the reference TRBV18 and TRBJ2-2 genes, the full variable domain is: NAGVMQNPRHLVRRRGQEARLRCSPMKGHSHVYWYRQLPEEGLKFMVYLQKENIIDESGMPKERFSAEFPKEGPSILRIQQVVRGDSAAYFCASSLRQGAYTGELFFGEGSRLTVL.